The 3 T cell receptor beta chains presented below share a single source sample, sequenced in a study of shared clonotypes between healthy human individuals. Here immunoSEQ multiplex PCR was the method, and the copy in TCRdb shows in-frame clones only, minus some. The sample contains around 990,000 clones, approximately 80% of which appear only once. The specimen sequenced was memory CD4+ T cells from PBMCs. Stated subset: CD45RA-negative fraction. All receptors come from a man aged 18 to 35 in good health. Some clones in this sample may be carry-over from other donors' samples.

The chain joins TRBV5-4 to TRBJ2-7, with 15 bases matching TRBD2. The V gene end was trimmed by 1 base and the J gene end by 3 bases; junction bases not matched to a gene: 8. This CDR3 is built from 18 residues. Germline V gene sequence: CDR1 SGHNT, CDR2 YYREEE (reference sequence). CDR3 sequence reads: CASSLRTSGRAQGYEQYF. DNA of the CDR3: TGTGCCAGCAGCTTGAGGACTAGCGGGAGGGCCCAAGGCTACGAGCAGTACTTC. The whole variable domain, remainder taken from reference TRBV5-4 and TRBJ2-7, is ETGVTQSPTHLIKTRGQQVTLRCSSQSGHNTVSWYQQALGQGPQFIFQYYREEENGRGNFPPRFSGLQFPNYSSELNVNALELDDSALYLCASSLRTSGRAQGYEQYFGPGTRLTVT.

CDR3 region: CASSLGTDSTDTQYF. The CDR3 region has the DNA TGCGCCAGCAGCTTGGGGACAGACAGCACAGATACGCAGTATTTT. The chain has TRBV5-1 and TRBJ2-3, with D perhaps TRBD1 (6 bases). The CDR3 covers 15 residues. V lost 0 bases, J lost 0 bases, and 8 bases lay in between. Germline V gives CDR1 SGHRS, CDR2 YFSETQ.

This clone occurred a few times. This rearrangement joins TRBV6-1 to TRBJ2-1, with D perhaps TRBD1 (5 bases). The ends were cut back, 7 bases at V and 7 bases at J, with 17 bases in the middle. Germline values: CDR1 MNHNS, CDR2 SASEGT. This CDR3 is built from 14 residues. The CDR3 spells CASTLAGMGNEQFF. As DNA, the CDR3 is TGTGCCAGCACTTTGGCAGGGATGGGAAATGAGCAGTTCTTC.